The rows below give T cell receptor beta chains drawn from one sample of a study of sequential checkpoint blockade in melanoma. Measured with immunoSEQ multiplex PCR; TCRdb has only the in-frame clones, and not every one. The table includes about 37,000 clones, roughly 32% detected once. Sequencing used tumor tissue (inferred from file names), obtained from a patient given nivolumab and ipilimumab in sequence. These receptors were collected from a human donor with melanoma. The CDR3 runs from the conserved cysteine through the conserved F or W. A D gene is named only where the DNA matches it firmly. Some rows mark clone size as missing; the rest say once, few, many or name a class of expanded clone.

d_call clone_size j_call v_call cdr3_aa cdr3_nt
NA NA TRBJ2-2 TRBV30 CAWSVLQGSGELFF TGTGCCTGGAGTGTACTGCAGGGCAGCGGGGAGCTGTTTTTT
TRBD1 many TRBJ1-1 TRBV11-3 CASSLVATRGQGSFSEAFF TGTGCCAGCAGCCTCGTGGCTACTCGGGGACAGGGGAGTTTCTCTGAAGCTTTCTTT
TRBD2 few TRBJ2-1 TRBV6-8 CASSRTSLNEQFF TGTGCCAGCAGCCGGACTAGCCTAAATGAGCAGTTCTTC
NA NA TRBJ2-1 TRBV9 CASSVVGRSRSYNEQFF TGTGCCAGCAGCGTAGTGGGGCGCTCCCGCTCCTACAATGAGCAGTTCTTC
NA few TRBJ1-2 TRBV2 CATLRVRDGYTF TGTGCCACCTTGAGGGTCCGCGATGGCTACACCTTC
TRBD1 many TRBJ2-2 TRBV11-3 CASSGQGLGTGELFF TGTGCCAGCAGCGGACAGGGTTTGGGGACCGGGGAGCTGTTTTTT
NA few TRBJ2-7 TRBV6-8 CAITLWGQESYEQYF TGTGCCATCACCCTTTGGGGGCAGGAGTCCTACGAGCAGTACTTC
NA NA TRBJ2-1 TRBV6-8 CASSYSALAYNEQFF TGTGCCAGCAGTTACTCTGCCCTTGCCTACAATGAGCAGTTCTTC
NA NA TRBJ2-2 TRBV14 CASSQSSDRNTGELFF TGTGCCAGCAGCCAATCGAGTGACAGGAACACCGGGGAGCTGTTTTTT
TRBD1 NA TRBJ1-2 TRBV6-8 CASSYEDRGYGYTF TGTGCCAGCAGTTACGAGGACAGGGGATATGGCTACACCTTC
NA few TRBJ1-3 TRBV6-4 CASSSTGILADTIYF TGTGCCAGCAGTTCCACAGGGATTCTGGCTGACACCATATATTTT
NA NA TRBJ1-4 TRBV10-3 CAISVRQDPNEKLFF TGTGCCATCAGTGTTCGACAGGACCCTAATGAAAAACTGTTTTTT
TRBD1 few TRBJ1-6 TRBV15 CATSREDRGGSPLHF TGTGCCACCAGCAGGGAGGACAGGGGGGGTTCACCCCTCCACTTT
TRBD2 NA TRBJ2-3 TRBV9 CASNSRGGQTDTQYF TGTGCCAGCAACTCAAGGGGAGGGCAGACAGATACGCAGTATTTT
NA many TRBJ1-6 TRBV11-3 CASSPRGTVLSPLHF TGTGCCAGCAGCCCCAGAGGAACAGTGCTTTCACCCCTCCACTTT
TRBD1 once TRBJ2-5 TRBV5-1 CASSLTTTGKETQYF TGCGCCAGCAGCTTGACTACGACAGGGAAAGAGACCCAGTACTTC
NA NA TRBJ1-4 TRBV5-1 CASSWGGKEEKLFF TGCGCCAGCAGCTGGGGGGGGAAAGAAGAAAAACTGTTTTTT
NA few TRBJ2-3 TRBV28 CASSFLLNTDTQYF TGTGCCAGCAGTTTCCTCCTAAACACAGATACGCAGTATTTT